This T cell receptor beta chain was captured in a study of blood T cell repertoires in COVID-19. Overall study context: From the United States, Italy and Spain came samples of acute and convalescent COVID-19. PBMCs, B-cell-depleted T cells, or T cells were the source of the cDNA or gDNA that made up the material.

V was shortened by 2 bases and J by 3 bases, with 13 bases between the two germline ends. This CDR3 comprises 15 residues. Germline assignment: CDR1 MNHEY and CDR2 SVGAGI. Methods used by the authors: Reference gene primer amplification in the assay estimated nucleated cell counts. The assay was immunoSEQ multiplex PCR, and TCRdb's table has in-frame clones only and misses some. The V and J calls and clone size were taken over from that table, and D and trimming were inferred from the DNA. The sample lists around 130,000 clones; around 87% were seen once. Sequenced material: peripheral blood. The clonotype originates from a woman aged 45-59 years with acute or convalescent COVID-19. The rearrangement uses TRBV6-5 and TRBJ1-1, with D possibly TRBD1 on 6 matching bases. The CDR3 sequence: CASSYRGALDTEAFF. Here the CDR3 DNA reads TGTGCCAGCAGTTACCGGGGGGCGTTGGACACTGAAGCTTTCTTT.